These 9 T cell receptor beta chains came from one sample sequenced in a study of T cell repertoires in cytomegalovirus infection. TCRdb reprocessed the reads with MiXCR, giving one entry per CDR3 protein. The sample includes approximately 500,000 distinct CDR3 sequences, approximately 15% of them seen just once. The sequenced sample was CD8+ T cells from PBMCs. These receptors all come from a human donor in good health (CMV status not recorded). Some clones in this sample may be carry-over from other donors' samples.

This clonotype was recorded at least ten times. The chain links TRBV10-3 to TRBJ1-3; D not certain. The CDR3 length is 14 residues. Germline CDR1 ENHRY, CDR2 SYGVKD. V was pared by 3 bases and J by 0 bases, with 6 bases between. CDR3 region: CAISDQDSGNTIYF. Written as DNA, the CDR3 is TGTGCCATCAGTGATCAGGACTCTGGAAACACCATATATTTT.

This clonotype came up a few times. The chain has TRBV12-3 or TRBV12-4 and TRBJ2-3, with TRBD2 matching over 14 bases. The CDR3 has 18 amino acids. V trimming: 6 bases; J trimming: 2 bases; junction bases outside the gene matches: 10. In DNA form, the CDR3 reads TGTGCCAGCAGCTATGGGACTAGCGGGGGCTACTTCACAGATACGCAGTATTTT. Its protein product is CASSYGTSGGYFTDTQYF.

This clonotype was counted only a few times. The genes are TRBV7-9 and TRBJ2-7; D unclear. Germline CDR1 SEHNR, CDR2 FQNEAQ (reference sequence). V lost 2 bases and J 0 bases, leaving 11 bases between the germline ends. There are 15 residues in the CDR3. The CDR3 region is CASSLWQTSSYEQYF. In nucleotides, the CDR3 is TGTGCCAGCAGCTTATGGCAAACCAGCTCCTACGAGCAGTACTTC.

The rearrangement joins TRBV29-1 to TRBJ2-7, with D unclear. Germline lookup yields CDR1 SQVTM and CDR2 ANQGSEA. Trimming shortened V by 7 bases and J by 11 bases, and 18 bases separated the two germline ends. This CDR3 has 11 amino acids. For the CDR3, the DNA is TGCAGCGCCCTCATTATGAGTCGGGAGTACTTC. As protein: CSALIMSREYF.

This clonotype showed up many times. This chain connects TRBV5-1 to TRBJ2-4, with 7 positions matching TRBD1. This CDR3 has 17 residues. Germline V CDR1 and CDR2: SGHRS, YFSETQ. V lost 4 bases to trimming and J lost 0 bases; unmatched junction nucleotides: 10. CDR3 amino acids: CASSRTGTELAKNIQYF. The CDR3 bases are TGCGCCAGCAGCAGAACCGGGACAGAGCTAGCCAAAAACATTCAGTACTTC.

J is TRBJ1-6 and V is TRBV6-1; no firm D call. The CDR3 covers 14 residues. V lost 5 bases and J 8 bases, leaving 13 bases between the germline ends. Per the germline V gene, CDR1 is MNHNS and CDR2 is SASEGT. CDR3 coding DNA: TGTGCCAGCAGTACCCCCGTAGGGCATTCACCCCTCCACTTT. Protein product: CASSTPVGHSPLHF.

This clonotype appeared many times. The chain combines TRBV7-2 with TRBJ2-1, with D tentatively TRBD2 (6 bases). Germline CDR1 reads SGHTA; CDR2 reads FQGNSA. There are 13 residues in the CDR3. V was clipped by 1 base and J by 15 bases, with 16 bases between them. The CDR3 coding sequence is TGTGCCAGCAGCTTAGGGACTAAGACCTCCCGGTTCTTC. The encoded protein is CASSLGTKTSRFF.

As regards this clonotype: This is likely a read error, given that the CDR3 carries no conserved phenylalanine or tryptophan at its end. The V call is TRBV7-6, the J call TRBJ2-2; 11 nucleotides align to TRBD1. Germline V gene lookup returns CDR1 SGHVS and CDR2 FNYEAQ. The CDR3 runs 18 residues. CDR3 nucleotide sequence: TGTGCAAGCAGCTTGGGACAGGGGGACGATGGGAACACCGGGGAGCTGTTTTTA. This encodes CASSLGQGDDGNTGELFL.

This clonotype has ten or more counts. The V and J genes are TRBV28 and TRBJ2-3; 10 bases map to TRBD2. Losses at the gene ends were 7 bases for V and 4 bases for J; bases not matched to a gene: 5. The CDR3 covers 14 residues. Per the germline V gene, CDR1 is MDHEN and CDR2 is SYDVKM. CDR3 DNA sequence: TGTGCCAGCAACCTAGCGGGAGAAGCAGATACGCAGTATTTT. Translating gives CASNLAGEADTQYF.